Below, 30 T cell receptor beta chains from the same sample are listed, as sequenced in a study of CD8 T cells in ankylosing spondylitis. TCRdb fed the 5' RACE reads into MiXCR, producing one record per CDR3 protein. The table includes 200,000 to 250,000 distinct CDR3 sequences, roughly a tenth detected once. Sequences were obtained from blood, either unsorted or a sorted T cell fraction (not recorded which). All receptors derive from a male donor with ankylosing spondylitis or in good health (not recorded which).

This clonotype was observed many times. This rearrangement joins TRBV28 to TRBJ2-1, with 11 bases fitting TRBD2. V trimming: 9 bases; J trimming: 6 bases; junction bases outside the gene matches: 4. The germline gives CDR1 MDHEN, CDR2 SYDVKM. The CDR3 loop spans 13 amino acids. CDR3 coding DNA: TGTGCCAGTCTAGCGGGGGGTCCCAATGAGCAGTTCTTC. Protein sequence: CASLAGGPNEQFF.

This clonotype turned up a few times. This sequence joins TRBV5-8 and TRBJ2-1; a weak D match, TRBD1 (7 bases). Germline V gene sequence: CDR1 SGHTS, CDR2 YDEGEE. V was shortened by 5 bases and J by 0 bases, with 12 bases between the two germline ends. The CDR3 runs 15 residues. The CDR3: CASRPGGSSYNEQFF. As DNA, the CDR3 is TGTGCCAGCAGGCCAGGGGGGAGCTCCTACAATGAGCAGTTCTTC.

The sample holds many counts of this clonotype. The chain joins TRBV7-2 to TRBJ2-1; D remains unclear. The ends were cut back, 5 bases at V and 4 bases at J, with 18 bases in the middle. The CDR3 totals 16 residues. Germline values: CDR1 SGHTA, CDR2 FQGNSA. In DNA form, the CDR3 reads TGTGCCAGCAGCCCCTTGTCAGCAGGTTCGTACAATGAGCAGTTCTTC. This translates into CASSPLSAGSYNEQFF.

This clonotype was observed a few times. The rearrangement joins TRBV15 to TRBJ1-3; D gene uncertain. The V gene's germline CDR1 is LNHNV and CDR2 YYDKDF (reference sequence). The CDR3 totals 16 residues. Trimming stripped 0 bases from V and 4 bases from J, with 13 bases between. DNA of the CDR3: TGTGCCACCAGCAGAGATATTTCTGAGTCCGGAAACACCATATATTTT. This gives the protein CATSRDISESGNTIYF.

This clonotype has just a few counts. In DNA, the CDR3 is TGTGCCAGCAGAGAATTCAGCTCTGGGGCCAACGTCCTGACTTTC. Translating it yields CASREFSSGANVLTF. The chain combines TRBV12-3 or TRBV12-4 with TRBJ2-6; D is undetermined. With 6 bases removed from V and 0 bases from J, the gap between germline ends came to 9 bases. This CDR3 is 15 amino acids long.

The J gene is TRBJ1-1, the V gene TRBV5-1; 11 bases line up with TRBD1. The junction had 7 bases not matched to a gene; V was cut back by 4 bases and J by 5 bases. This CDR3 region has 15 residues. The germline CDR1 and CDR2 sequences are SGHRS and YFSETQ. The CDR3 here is CASSPSGTGGTEAFF. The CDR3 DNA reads TGCGCCAGCAGCCCCTCGGGGACAGGGGGAACTGAAGCTTTCTTT.

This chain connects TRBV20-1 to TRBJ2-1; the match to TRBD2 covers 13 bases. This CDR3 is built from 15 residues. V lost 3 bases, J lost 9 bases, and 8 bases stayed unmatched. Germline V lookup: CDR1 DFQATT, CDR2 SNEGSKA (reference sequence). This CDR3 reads CSARAGTSGVGEQFF. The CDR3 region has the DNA TGCAGTGCTAGGGCCGGGACTAGCGGGGTTGGTGAGCAGTTCTTC.

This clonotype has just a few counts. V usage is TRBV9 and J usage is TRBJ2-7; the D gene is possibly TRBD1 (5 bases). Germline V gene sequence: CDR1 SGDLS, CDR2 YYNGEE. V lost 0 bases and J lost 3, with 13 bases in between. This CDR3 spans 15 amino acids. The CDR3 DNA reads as TGTGCCAGCAGCGTAGCGGTAGGGGCCAGCTACGAGCAGTACTTC. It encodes CASSVAVGASYEQYF.

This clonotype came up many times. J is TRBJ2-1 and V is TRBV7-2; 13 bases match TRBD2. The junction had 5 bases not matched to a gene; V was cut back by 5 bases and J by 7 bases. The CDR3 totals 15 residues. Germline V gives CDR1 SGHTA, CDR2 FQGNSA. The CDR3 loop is CASSPRLAGGNEQFF. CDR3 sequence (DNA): TGTGCCAGCAGCCCACGACTAGCGGGGGGAAATGAGCAGTTCTTC.

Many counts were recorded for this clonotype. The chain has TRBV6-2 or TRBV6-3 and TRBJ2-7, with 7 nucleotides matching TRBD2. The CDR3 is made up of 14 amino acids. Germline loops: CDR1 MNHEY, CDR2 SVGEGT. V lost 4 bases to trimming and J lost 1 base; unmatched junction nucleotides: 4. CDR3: CASSWDYLSYEQYF. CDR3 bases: TGTGCCAGCAGTTGGGACTATCTATCCTACGAGCAGTACTTC.

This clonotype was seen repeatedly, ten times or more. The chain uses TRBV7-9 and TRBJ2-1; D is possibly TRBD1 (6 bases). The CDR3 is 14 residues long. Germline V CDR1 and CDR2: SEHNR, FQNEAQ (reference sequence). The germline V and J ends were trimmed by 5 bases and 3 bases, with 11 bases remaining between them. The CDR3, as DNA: TGTGCCAGCAGCGCGACAGGACGCTACAATGAGCAGTTCTTC. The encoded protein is CASSATGRYNEQFF.

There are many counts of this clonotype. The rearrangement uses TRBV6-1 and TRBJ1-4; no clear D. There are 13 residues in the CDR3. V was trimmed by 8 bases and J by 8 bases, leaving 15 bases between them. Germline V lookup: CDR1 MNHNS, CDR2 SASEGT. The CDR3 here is CASSILFLEKLFF. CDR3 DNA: TGTGCCAGCTCGATCCTATTTTTGGAAAAACTGTTTTTT.

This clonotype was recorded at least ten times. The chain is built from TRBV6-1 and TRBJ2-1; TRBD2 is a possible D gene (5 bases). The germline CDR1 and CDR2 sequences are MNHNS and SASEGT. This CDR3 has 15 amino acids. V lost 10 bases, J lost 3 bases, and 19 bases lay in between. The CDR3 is CATNKGVALYNEQFF. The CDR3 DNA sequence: TGTGCCACCAACAAGGGAGTGGCCCTCTACAATGAGCAGTTCTTC.

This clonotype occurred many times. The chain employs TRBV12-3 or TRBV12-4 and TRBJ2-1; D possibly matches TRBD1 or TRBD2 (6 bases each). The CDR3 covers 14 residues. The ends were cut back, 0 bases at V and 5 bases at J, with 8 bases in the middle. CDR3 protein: CASSLAGGHNEQFF. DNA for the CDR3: TGTGCCAGCAGTTTAGCGGGGGGCCACAATGAGCAGTTCTTC.

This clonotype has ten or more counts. The CDR3 coding sequence is TGTGCCAGCAGCCCCGACCCCTCACGCTATAGGCCCACTGAAGCTTTCTTT. Its translation: CASSPDPSRYRPTEAFF. V and J are TRBV7-3 and TRBJ1-1; no clear D gene. Germline CDR1 is SGHTA and CDR2 is FQGTGA. The germline V and J ends were trimmed by 5 bases and 4 bases, with 23 bases remaining between them. The CDR3 runs to 17 residues.

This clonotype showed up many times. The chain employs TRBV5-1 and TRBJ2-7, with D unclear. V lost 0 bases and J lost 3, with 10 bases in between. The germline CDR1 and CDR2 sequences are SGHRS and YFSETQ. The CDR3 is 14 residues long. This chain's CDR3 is CASSLDTRVYEQYF. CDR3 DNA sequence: TGCGCCAGCAGCTTGGATACCCGGGTCTACGAGCAGTACTTC.

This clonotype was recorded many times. CDR3 in amino acids: CSAFRNSYEQYF. CDR3 coding DNA: TGCAGTGCTTTCAGGAACTCCTACGAGCAGTACTTC. The rearrangement joins TRBV20-1 to TRBJ2-7; D uncertain. This CDR3 is built from 12 residues. Trimming left V 5 bases short and J 0 bases short, with 8 bases between. Germline V gene lookup returns CDR1 DFQATT and CDR2 SNEGSKA (reference sequence).

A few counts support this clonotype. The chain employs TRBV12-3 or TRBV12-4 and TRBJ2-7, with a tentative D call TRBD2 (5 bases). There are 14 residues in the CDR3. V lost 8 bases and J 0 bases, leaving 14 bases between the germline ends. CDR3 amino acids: CASLEGHGSYEQYF. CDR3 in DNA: TGTGCCAGCCTTGAGGGCCATGGCTCCTACGAGCAGTACTTC.

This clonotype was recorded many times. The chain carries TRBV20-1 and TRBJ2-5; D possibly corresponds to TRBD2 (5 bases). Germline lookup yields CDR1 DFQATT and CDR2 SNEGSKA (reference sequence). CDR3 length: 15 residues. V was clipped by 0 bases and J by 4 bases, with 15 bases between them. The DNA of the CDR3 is TGCAGTGCTAGAGATGCCGGGATTGCCCCAGAGACCCAGTACTTC. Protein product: CSARDAGIAPETQYF.

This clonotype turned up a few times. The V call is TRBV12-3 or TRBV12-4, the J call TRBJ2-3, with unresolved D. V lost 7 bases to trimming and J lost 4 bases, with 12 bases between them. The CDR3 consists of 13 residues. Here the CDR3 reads CASTPRFPDTQYF. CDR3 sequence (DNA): TGTGCCAGCACCCCACGGTTCCCAGATACGCAGTATTTT.

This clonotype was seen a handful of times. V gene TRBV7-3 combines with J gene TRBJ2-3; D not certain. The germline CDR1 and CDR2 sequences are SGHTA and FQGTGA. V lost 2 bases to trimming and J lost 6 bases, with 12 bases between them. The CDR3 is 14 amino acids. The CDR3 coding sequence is TGTGCCAGCAGCTTATTGGGCCCGACCGATACGCAGTATTTT. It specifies CASSLLGPTDTQYF.

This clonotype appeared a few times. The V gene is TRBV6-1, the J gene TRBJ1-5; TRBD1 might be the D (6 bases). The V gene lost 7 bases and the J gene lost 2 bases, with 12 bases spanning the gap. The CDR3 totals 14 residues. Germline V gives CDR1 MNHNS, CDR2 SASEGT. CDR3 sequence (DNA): TGTGCCAGCATGCACAGGGAAGGCAATCAGCCCCAGCATTTT. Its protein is CASMHREGNQPQHF.

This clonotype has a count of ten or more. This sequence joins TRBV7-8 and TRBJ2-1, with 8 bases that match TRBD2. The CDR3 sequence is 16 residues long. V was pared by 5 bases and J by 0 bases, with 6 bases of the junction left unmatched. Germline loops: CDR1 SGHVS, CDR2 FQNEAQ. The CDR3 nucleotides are TGTGCCAGCAGCCTGAGCGGGGGCTTCTCCTACAATGAGCAGTTCTTC. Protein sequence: CASSLSGGFSYNEQFF.

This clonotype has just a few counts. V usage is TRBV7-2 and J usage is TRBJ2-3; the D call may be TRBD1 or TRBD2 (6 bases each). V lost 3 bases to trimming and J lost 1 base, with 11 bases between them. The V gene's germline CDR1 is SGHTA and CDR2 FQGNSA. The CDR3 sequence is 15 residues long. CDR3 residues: CASSFEGGGTDTQYF. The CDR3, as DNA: TGTGCCAGCAGCTTCGAGGGGGGCGGCACAGATACGCAGTATTTT.

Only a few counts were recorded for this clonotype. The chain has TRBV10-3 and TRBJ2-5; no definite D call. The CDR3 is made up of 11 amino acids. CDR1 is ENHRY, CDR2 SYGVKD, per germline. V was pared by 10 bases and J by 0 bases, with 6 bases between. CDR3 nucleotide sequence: TGTGCCACCGCGTACCAAGAGACCCAGTACTTC. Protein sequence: CATAYQETQYF.

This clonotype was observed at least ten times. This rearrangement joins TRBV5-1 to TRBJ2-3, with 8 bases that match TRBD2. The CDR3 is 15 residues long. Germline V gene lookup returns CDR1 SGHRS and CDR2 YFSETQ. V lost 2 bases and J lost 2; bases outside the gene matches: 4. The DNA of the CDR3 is TGCGCCAGCAGCTTCGAGCGGGGGACCACAGATACGCAGTATTTT. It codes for CASSFERGTTDTQYF. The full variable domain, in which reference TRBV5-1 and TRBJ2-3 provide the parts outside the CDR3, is KAGVTQTPRYLIKTRGQQVTLSCSPISGHRSVSWYQQTPGQGLQFLFEYFSETQRNKGNFPGRFSGRQFSNSRSEMNVSTLELGDSALYLCASSFERGTTDTQYFGPGTRLTVL.

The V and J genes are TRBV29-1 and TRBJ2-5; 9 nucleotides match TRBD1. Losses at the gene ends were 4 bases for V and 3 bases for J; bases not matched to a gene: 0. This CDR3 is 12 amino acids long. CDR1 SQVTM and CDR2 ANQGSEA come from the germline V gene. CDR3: CSVGTGEETQYF. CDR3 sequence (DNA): TGCAGCGTTGGGACAGGGGAAGAGACCCAGTACTTC.

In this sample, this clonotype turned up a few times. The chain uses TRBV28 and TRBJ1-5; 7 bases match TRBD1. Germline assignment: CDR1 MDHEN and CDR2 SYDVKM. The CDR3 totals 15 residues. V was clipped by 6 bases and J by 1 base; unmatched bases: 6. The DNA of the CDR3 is TGTGCCAGCAGAGTGCCACAGGGGAGCAATCAGCCCCAGCATTTT. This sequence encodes CASRVPQGSNQPQHF.

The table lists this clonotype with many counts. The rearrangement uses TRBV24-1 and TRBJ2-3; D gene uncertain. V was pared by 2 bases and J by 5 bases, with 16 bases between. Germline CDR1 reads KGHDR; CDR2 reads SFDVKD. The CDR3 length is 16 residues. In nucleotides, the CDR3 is TGTGCCACCAGTGATTCGACATCCCCGGCGCAAGATACGCAGTATTTT. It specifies CATSDSTSPAQDTQYF.

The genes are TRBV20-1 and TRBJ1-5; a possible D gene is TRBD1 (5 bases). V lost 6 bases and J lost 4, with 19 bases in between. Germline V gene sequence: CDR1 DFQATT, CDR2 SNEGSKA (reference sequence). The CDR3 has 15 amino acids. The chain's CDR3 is CSAVGRTRGNQPQHF. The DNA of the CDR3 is TGCAGTGCCGTAGGACGGACGAGGGGAAATCAGCCCCAGCATTTT.